This TCR beta chain was retrieved from a study of T cell responses to AZD1222 COVID-19 vaccine. The study's findings and limits: Elevations in Spike-specific TCR breadth and depth followed administration of two AZD1222 doses. The repertoires were collected only after the peak T cell response. Most donors were white British and more were female, and clonal diversity was possibly underestimated. Dominant CD4 TCR responses targeted spike regions 160-218 and 743-854.

Per germline, CDR1 MNHEY and CDR2 SVGAGI. V shed 7 bases and J shed 5 bases, with 11 bases lying between them. The CDR3 consists of 12 residues. Clones were sequenced by immunoSEQ multiplex PCR, and TCRdb holds only the in-frame ones, with some missing. The table lists roughly 100,000 clones, less than 90% of them singletons. About this clone: The antigen remains unidentified.

The sample was peripheral blood, taken on day 0 of AZD1222 vaccination. The origin of this receptor is an adult in good health. The chain combines TRBV6-5 with TRBJ1-1; D gene uncertain. The CDR3 region is CASTPGGTEAFF. CDR3 nucleotide sequence: TGTGCCAGCACCCCGGGTGGAACTGAAGCTTTCTTT.